This T cell receptor beta chain was sequenced in a study of human T cells and chemical hapten exposure. TCRdb re-derived calls from the RACE reads in MiXCR, one entry per CDR3 protein. Of about 140,000 distinct CDR3 sequences listed, approximately 12% are singletons. The CDR3 has 14 residues. Germline V gene sequence: CDR1 SGHDT, CDR2 YYEEEE. V was clipped by 3 bases and J by 7 bases; unmatched bases: 6. Sample time point: patch test 2, 6 weeks after DPC sensitization. The treatment is: therapeutic diphenylcyclopropenone sensitization with weekly scalp DPC. About this clonotype: Just one base apart from a much larger clone, this may be a read error.

The sequence was obtained from a woman in her 50s with alopecia areata. Some clones in this sample may be carry-over from other donors' samples. The genes are TRBV5-6 and TRBJ2-3, with 9 bases matching TRBD1. Sequenced here: whole blood, sampled in connection with sensitization to the hapten diphenylcyclopropenone (DPC). The CDR3, as DNA: TGTGCCAGCAGCTCCGGACAGGGGACATATACGCAGTATTTT. As protein: CASSSGQGTYTQYF.